This TCR beta chain appears in the sequencing data of a study of cytomegalovirus exposure and HLA in healthy donors. This clone came up a few times. CDR1 and CDR2 (germline): SGHVS, FNYEAQ. The CDR3 is 14 residues long. V lost 0 bases and J 3 bases, leaving 6 bases between the germline ends. Primers for the PCR totalled 60 Vbeta and 13 Jbeta. Measured with immunoSEQ multiplex PCR; TCRdb has only the in-frame clones, and not every one. The sample holds some 100,000 clones, roughly 72% seen once. Healthy bone marrow donors formed the donor group. Sequencing input: PBMCs. The TCR was taken from a woman aged 50 to 60 in good health and CMV-seropositive. The chain has TRBV7-6 and TRBJ1-3; no clear D gene. The CDR3 DNA reads TGTGCCAGCAGCTTAGCCGGGGATGGAAACACCATATATTTT. Translation gives CASSLAGDGNTIYF. Drawing the rest from reference TRBV7-6 and TRBJ1-3, the complete variable domain is GAGVSQSPRYKVTKRGQDVALRCDPISGHVSLYWYRQALGQGPEFLTYFNYEAQQDKSGLPNDRFSAERPEGSISTLTIQRTEQRDSAMYRCASSLAGDGNTIYFGEGSWLTVV.